One T cell receptor (beta chain) is described in this entry. The data derive from a study of blood T cell repertoires in COVID-19. Study at large: T cells, B-cell-depleted T cells, or PBMCs provided the cDNA or gDNA that served as material.

Authors' processing steps: How many nucleated cells were present was estimated from reference gene primer amplification. Method: immunoSEQ multiplex PCR; TCRdb's copy keeps in-frame clones and lacks some. The DNA gave D and trimming, while V, J and clone size come from that table. Of a few hundred thousand clones in the sample, about 91% were seen once. Recruited during active infection, patients (from Seattle) were subsequently followed longitudinally. Germline CDR1 ENHRY, CDR2 SYGVKD. The CDR3 consists of 15 residues. Trimming at V came to 11 bases and at J to 2 bases, leaving 10 bases not matched to a gene.

This TCR came from a woman aged 25-40 years with COVID-19, enrolled during active disease. The sample comprised peripheral blood. The chain employs TRBV10-3 and TRBJ2-3, with TRBD2 identical over 10 bases. CDR3 sequence: CASGLAGGFTDTQYF. As DNA, the CDR3 is TGTGCCTCCGGATTAGCGGGGGGATTCACAGATACGCAGTATTTT.